These T cell receptor beta chains were read from a single sample in a study of T-cell memory formation after mild COVID-19. TCRdb re-analysed the 5' RACE reads in MiXCR, keeping a single row per CDR3 protein. The sample lists hundreds of thousands of distinct CDR3 sequences, roughly 19% occurring once. The material sequenced was PBMCs or a T cell subset sorted from them (not recorded which). The receptor source for this set is a man between 18 and 29 years old who had mild COVID-19 (a few samples of this study predate the infection). Cell type and time point are not known. Each CDR3 is given with its conserved first and last residue. Some rows have no size entry. The others give once, few or many, or a class for an expanded clone.

v_call: TRBV7-2; j_call: TRBJ2-2; clone_size: few; cdr3_aa: CASSFLAGRDGELFF
v_call: TRBV6-6; j_call: TRBJ2-5; clone_size: few; cdr3_aa: CASRAGLAGNQETQYF
v_call: TRBV20-1; j_call: TRBJ2-1; clone_size: NA; cdr3_aa: CSARVHRLAGVNEQFF
v_call: TRBV7-2; j_call: TRBJ1-1; clone_size: few; cdr3_aa: CASSFSTAFTEAFF
v_call: TRBV15; j_call: TRBJ2-3; clone_size: NA; cdr3_aa: CATSIGESTDTQYF
v_call: TRBV7-2; j_call: TRBJ2-1; clone_size: NA; cdr3_aa: CASSFGTGGYNEQFF
v_call: TRBV3-2; j_call: TRBJ1-5; clone_size: NA; cdr3_aa: CASSRGRGQPQHF
v_call: TRBV9; j_call: TRBJ2-1; clone_size: NA; cdr3_aa: CASSVGTEDRGKYEQFF
v_call: TRBV18; j_call: TRBJ1-2; clone_size: NA; cdr3_aa: CASSTGGSYGYTF
v_call: TRBV20-1; j_call: TRBJ1-2; clone_size: NA; cdr3_aa: CSARSRAGSKGYTF
v_call: TRBV7-8; j_call: TRBJ2-7; clone_size: NA; cdr3_aa: CASSFGGAPYEQYF
v_call: TRBV7-9; j_call: TRBJ1-2; clone_size: NA; cdr3_aa: CASSPGPTGVGLSYGYTF
v_call: TRBV4-3; j_call: TRBJ1-5; clone_size: few; cdr3_aa: CASSQDPGTSNQPQHF
v_call: TRBV24-1; j_call: TRBJ2-2; clone_size: few; cdr3_aa: CATEGGKDTGELFF
v_call: TRBV4-1; j_call: TRBJ2-2; clone_size: NA; cdr3_aa: CASSRTSGSTGELFF
v_call: TRBV4-2; j_call: TRBJ2-1; clone_size: few; cdr3_aa: CASREDSNNEQFF
v_call: TRBV10-3; j_call: TRBJ1-5; clone_size: few; cdr3_aa: CAISGTQGEWPQHF
v_call: TRBV5-1; j_call: TRBJ2-5; clone_size: few; cdr3_aa: CASSSGWARETQYF
v_call: TRBV4-1; j_call: TRBJ2-1; clone_size: few; cdr3_aa: CASSLDPGLAVDEQFF
v_call: TRBV20-1; j_call: TRBJ1-4; clone_size: few; cdr3_aa: CSAQTVPRWEKLFF
v_call: TRBV12-3/TRBV12-4; j_call: TRBJ2-3; clone_size: NA; cdr3_aa: CASRGKLARDTQYF
v_call: TRBV6-4; j_call: TRBJ2-3; clone_size: NA; cdr3_aa: CASSDRPSSTDTQYF
v_call: TRBV7-3; j_call: TRBJ1-2; clone_size: NA; cdr3_aa: CASSPRRGGSYTF
v_call: TRBV7-2; j_call: TRBJ2-7; clone_size: once; cdr3_aa: CASSTSGGTYEQYF
v_call: TRBV5-1; j_call: TRBJ2-6; clone_size: few; cdr3_aa: CASSRTDAGANVLTF
v_call: TRBV29-1; j_call: TRBJ2-7; clone_size: once; cdr3_aa: CSARQSSYEQYF
v_call: TRBV5-1; j_call: TRBJ1-1; clone_size: NA; cdr3_aa: CASSFDGMNTEAFF
v_call: TRBV5-1; j_call: TRBJ2-7; clone_size: few; cdr3_aa: CASSSTSGSSYEQYF
v_call: TRBV18; j_call: TRBJ2-1; clone_size: NA; cdr3_aa: CASSPAHPLGNEQFF
v_call: TRBV5-6; j_call: TRBJ2-1; clone_size: NA; cdr3_aa: CASSQPHQNEQFF
v_call: TRBV29-1; j_call: TRBJ2-5; clone_size: NA; cdr3_aa: CSVERSSTETQYF
v_call: TRBV5-1; j_call: TRBJ2-2; clone_size: few; cdr3_aa: CASSLWSESGELFF
v_call: TRBV19; j_call: TRBJ2-2; clone_size: NA; cdr3_aa: CASSDGELFF
v_call: TRBV5-1; j_call: TRBJ2-2; clone_size: NA; cdr3_aa: CASRGEGGTGELFF
v_call: TRBV4-1; j_call: TRBJ1-3; clone_size: NA; cdr3_aa: CASSPLGGLYSGNTIYF
v_call: TRBV21-1; j_call: TRBJ1-2; clone_size: NA; cdr3_aa: CASSKEGAYCYGYTF
v_call: TRBV5-1; j_call: TRBJ1-2; clone_size: NA; cdr3_aa: CASSLLIGSRNGYTF
v_call: TRBV7-2; j_call: TRBJ2-1; clone_size: NA; cdr3_aa: CASSPRTSDEQFF
v_call: TRBV7-9; j_call: TRBJ1-2; clone_size: NA; cdr3_aa: CASSYEDRTYGYTF
v_call: TRBV20-1; j_call: TRBJ1-1; clone_size: few; cdr3_aa: CSAAPVGRNTEAFF
v_call: TRBV6-2/TRBV6-3; j_call: TRBJ1-1; clone_size: NA; cdr3_aa: CASSYSKYGLNTEAFF
v_call: TRBV29-1; j_call: TRBJ2-1; clone_size: NA; cdr3_aa: CSVRANNEQFF
v_call: TRBV6-5; j_call: TRBJ2-5; clone_size: few; cdr3_aa: CASSLLGTSGRETQYF
v_call: TRBV6-1; j_call: TRBJ1-5; clone_size: NA; cdr3_aa: CASSRTGTRYQPQHF
v_call: TRBV5-1; j_call: TRBJ2-3; clone_size: NA; cdr3_aa: CASSPKLTDTQYF
v_call: TRBV5-1; j_call: TRBJ1-1; clone_size: NA; cdr3_aa: CASSPSLRGTEAFF
v_call: TRBV12-3/TRBV12-4; j_call: TRBJ2-7; clone_size: NA; cdr3_aa: CASSASCEQYF
v_call: TRBV7-6; j_call: TRBJ2-1; clone_size: few; cdr3_aa: CASSQGTSGSSYNEQFF
v_call: TRBV5-4; j_call: TRBJ2-7; clone_size: NA; cdr3_aa: CASSLGPGYEQYF
v_call: TRBV2; j_call: TRBJ2-1; clone_size: once; cdr3_aa: CASTKDGLAGGQPYNEQFF
v_call: TRBV5-6; j_call: TRBJ2-5; clone_size: few; cdr3_aa: CASSSLAGGETQYF
v_call: TRBV7-9; j_call: TRBJ2-5; clone_size: many; cdr3_aa: CASSLLETQYF
v_call: TRBV20-1; j_call: TRBJ1-1; clone_size: NA; cdr3_aa: CSARDSRRNTEAFF
v_call: TRBV29-1; j_call: TRBJ2-5; clone_size: NA; cdr3_aa: CSVALAGTVTQYF